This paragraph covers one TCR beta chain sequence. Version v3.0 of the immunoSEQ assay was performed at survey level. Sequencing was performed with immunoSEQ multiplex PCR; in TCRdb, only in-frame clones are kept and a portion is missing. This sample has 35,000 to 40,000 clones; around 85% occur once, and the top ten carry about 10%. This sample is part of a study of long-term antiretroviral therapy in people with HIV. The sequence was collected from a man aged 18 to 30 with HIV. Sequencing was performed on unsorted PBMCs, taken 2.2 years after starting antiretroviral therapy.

The CDR3 spells CASSSVDRKIYGYTF. DNA for the CDR3: TGTGCCAGCAGCTCTGTGGACAGGAAAATCTATGGCTACACCTTC. This chain connects TRBV6-5 to TRBJ1-2; 7 bases map to TRBD1. Looked up from germline, CDR1 is MNHEY and CDR2 is SVGAGI. This CDR3 comprises 15 residues. V shed 6 bases and J 4 bases; nucleotides not matched to a gene: 11.